Detailed here is one TCR beta chain. The data derive from a study of blood T cell repertoires in COVID-19. Background on the study: Samples came from the United States, Italy and Spain, spanning acute and convalescent COVID-19. The analysed material was cDNA or gDNA that came from T cells, B-cell-depleted T cells, or PBMCs.

Original data processing: Estimated nucleated cell counts came from reference gene primer amplification. Here immunoSEQ multiplex PCR was the method, and the copy in TCRdb shows in-frame clones only, minus some. V, J and clone size reflect that table, while D and trimming were determined from the DNA. The data contain some 150,000 clones, 86% of them singletons. V dropped 4 bases and J dropped 1; count of bases not matched to a gene: 5. There are 15 residues in the CDR3. The germline gives CDR1 SGHDN, CDR2 FVKESK. The sequence was collected from a woman between 55 and 75 years old with acute or convalescent COVID-19. The chain employs TRBV14 and TRBJ1-2; 8 bases are a match to TRBD1. What was sequenced was peripheral blood. As DNA, the CDR3 is TGTGCCAGCAGCCTTAGGACAGGGATTAACTATGGCTACACCTTC. It is translated as CASSLRTGINYGYTF.